This record concerns one T cell receptor (beta chain) sequence. This clone was observed once. Its antigen remains unidentified. Base qualities were left out, and no much larger clone turns up one base away. The CDR3 regions of human TCRbeta chains were analyzed by immunosequencing. On the authors' methods: TCRs in the repertoires were compared against a reference library of SARS-CoV-2-specific TCRs that had been generated with the MIRA antigen-specificity platform. Breadth meant the fraction of unique TCRs that were SARS-CoV-2-associated, whereas depth meant the fraction of total T cells that were SARS-CoV-2-associated. Using the MIRA data, each spike-specific TCR was assigned both to the spike region to which the TCR was reactive and to a CD4 or CD8 class. Log10-transformed breadth and depth values were compared by one-way ANOVA with Sidak's multiple comparisons tests. TCRdb holds this immuneACCESS table with in-frame rearrangements only. Some clones are missing; in checked studies, unresolved V genes explain under half, and the rest has no known cause. The V and J calls and the clone size are those of that table, but D and trimming were determined from the DNA. The sample profile shows about 140,000 clones; roughly nine tenths of them were found once. Together, the top ten hold roughly 1.2% of the sample.

Sample time point, as interpreted from the label and publication: about 28 days (+/-7) after the second vaccine dose. Because spike-specific TCR depth and breadth did not differ between the two schedules, AZD1222 recipients who got a second dose at roughly 4 weeks were pooled with those who got a second dose at roughly 12 weeks. The vaccinee samples were drawn from two UK trials, COV001 and COV002, one of which was a single-blind randomized controlled phase 2/3 trial testing AZD1222 (ChAdOx1 nCoV-19) in healthy adults. For TCRbeta chain sequencing, PBMC samples from trial participants were taken at day 0 and at day 28 after the second dose. The data originate from a study of T cell responses to AZD1222 COVID-19 vaccine (dated by TCRdb to 2020 to 2022). Broadly, across the study: TCR sequencing was performed for roughly 250 trial participants, of whom about 210 were given two doses of AZD1222 and approximately 25 were given two doses of MenACWY control vaccine. Trial participants were enrolled into age subgroups of 18-55, 56-69 and 70-plus years, which contained about 150, 27 and 61 TCR-sequenced participants, respectively. Findings and caveats that apply to the study as a whole: A significant rise in spike-specific TCR breadth and depth was observed after two AZD1222 doses relative to day 0 and relative to MenACWY recipients. Epitopes outside the regions mutated in the B.1.351 and B.1.1.7 variants were reportedly recognized by nearly half of the unique spike-specific TCRs. Vaccine-associated CD4 TCRs spanned the whole spike protein, with dominant responses in regions 160-218 and 743-854. The 56-69-year group was small, and its depth increase did not reach significance, likely because of low power. Participants were mostly white British and included more females than males, and it was suggested by the authors that clonal diversity may have been underestimated. Only five to seven AZD1222 recipients were SARS-CoV-2 seropositive at baseline, limiting conclusions about previously exposed vaccinees. No day 14 peak-response samples were available, so repertoires were characterized only after the peak T cell response.

CDR1 and CDR2 were assigned from the germline V gene (reference sequence) as LNHDA and SQIVND. The CDR3 measures 14 amino acids from cysteine to phenylalanine. The kept DNA is CDR3 alone, 42 bases in frame from the first base. V and J lose 5 bases and 6 bases, and a span of 14 bases separates them. The source was peripheral blood, collected 28 days after the second AZD1222 dose. In this chain, TRBV19 is recombined with TRBJ1-5; TRBD1 is possibly the D segment (6 matching bases). The TCR originated in an adult who received the AZD1222 COVID-19 vaccine. This receptor has the CDR3 CASSWEGVVQPQHF. The sequenced DNA: TGTGCCAGTAGTTGGGAGGGGGTAGTTCAGCCCCAGCATTTT. Full variable domain (CDR3 extended with the reference TRBV19 and TRBJ1-5 proteins): DGGITQSPKYLFRKEGQNVTLSCEQNLNHDAMYWYRQDPGQGLRLIYYSQIVNDFQKGDIAEGYSVSREKKESFPLTVTSAQKNPTAFYLCASSWEGVVQPQHFGDGTRLSIL.